What follows are 8 T cell receptor beta chains derived from one specimen sequenced in a study of prognosis after radiotherapy for stage I lung cancer. Genomic DNA was subjected to two-round multiplex PCR for amplification of TCR beta CDR3. The first PCR round targeted every TRBV and TRBJ gene with specific primers. TCRdb processed the multiplex PCR reads anew with MiXCR; each CDR3 protein has one entry. The sample yields around 21,000 distinct CDR3 sequences, 35% to 45% seen once. This sample comprised PBMCs, obtained before or after stereotactic body radiation therapy (not recorded which). The receptors stem from a donor aged 50 or older with non-small cell lung cancer.

The chain has TRBV7-8 and TRBJ2-5, with a tentative D call TRBD1 (5 bases). The CDR3 consists of 16 residues. V lost 5 bases and J lost 1, with 17 bases in between. Germline values: CDR1 SGHVS, CDR2 FQNEAQ. The CDR3 DNA reads TGTGCCAGCAGCCAAAGTTCAGGGAAGGCCCAAGAGACCCAGTACTTC. It codes for CASSQSSGKAQETQYF.

This clonotype showed up many times. The V gene is TRBV18, the J gene TRBJ2-1; D not resolved. This CDR3 has 17 amino acids. The V end lost 1 base, the J end lost 0 bases, and 13 bases lay between the germline ends. In germline, CDR1 is KGHSH, CDR2 LQKENI. The CDR3 sequence: CASSPLSPASSYNEQFF. CDR3 nucleotide sequence: TGTGCCAGCTCACCACTTTCCCCTGCGAGCTCCTACAATGAGCAGTTCTTC.

This clonotype was found a few times. A read error is likely here: a far larger clone is one base away. This is likely a read error, given that the CDR3 carries no conserved phenylalanine or tryptophan at its end. J is TRBJ2-7 and V is TRBV6-2 or TRBV6-3; possibly TRBD1 or TRBD2 for D (6 bases each). The V gene's germline CDR1 is MNHEY and CDR2 SVGEGT. This CDR3 contains 13 residues. Trimming pared 5 bases from V and 2 bases from J, leaving 10 bases between. CDR3 sequence: CASSERGPYEQYL. In DNA, the CDR3 is TGTGCCAGCAGTGAACGGGGGCCCTACGAGCAGTACCTC.

This clonotype has ten or more counts. The J gene is TRBJ1-4, the V gene TRBV19; TRBD1 matches 8 bases. This CDR3 has 14 amino acids. Germline CDR1 is LNHDA and CDR2 is SQIVND (reference sequence). With V trimmed by 4 bases and J by 8 bases, 6 bases remained unmatched. The DNA of the CDR3 is TGTGCCAGTAGTACGGGACAGGATCAAGAAAAACTGTTTTTT. Protein: CASSTGQDQEKLFF.

About this clonotype: The junction does not match germline at one end; this may be a read error. The chain carries TRBV12-3 or TRBV12-4 and TRBJ2-3; no clear D gene. This CDR3 has 16 residues. CDR3 amino acids: CASSRRVMASTDTQYF. The DNA of the CDR3 is TGTGCCAGCAGCCGACGTGTTATGGCCAGCACAGATACTCAGTATTTT.

This clonotype was detected ten times or more. CDR3 loop: CASSYGTGDIYEQYF. The CDR3 DNA sequence: TGTGCCAGCAGTTACGGGACAGGGGACATCTACGAGCAGTACTTC. V gene TRBV2 combines with J gene TRBJ2-7; 10 bases map to TRBD1. This CDR3 is built from 15 residues. Germline-derived CDR1 and CDR2 are SNHLY and FYNNEI. Unmatched junction bases numbered 7, after V lost 5 bases and J lost 3 bases.

This clonotype was seen many times. The rearrangement links TRBV27 to TRBJ2-6; D remains ambiguous. The germline V gene has CDR1 MNHEY and CDR2 SMNVEV (reference sequence). Between the trimmed V and J ends, which lost 2 bases and 1 base, there was a span of 18 bases. The CDR3 extends over 19 amino acids. The DNA for the CDR3 is TGTGCCAGCAGTTTAGATGGGATTCCAAAATTGTCTGGGGCCAACGTCCTGACTTTC. Its translation: CASSLDGIPKLSGANVLTF.

This chain uses TRBV5-1 with TRBJ2-1; perhaps TRBD1 as D (6 bases). The CDR3 is 13 amino acids. Deletions cut 0 bases from V and 16 bases from J, with 17 bases between. The V gene's germline CDR1 is SGHRS and CDR2 YFSETQ. The CDR3 region has the DNA TGCGCCAGCAGCTTGGTAGGGGACAATGAGTATTTCTTC. Protein sequence: CASSLVGDNEYFF.